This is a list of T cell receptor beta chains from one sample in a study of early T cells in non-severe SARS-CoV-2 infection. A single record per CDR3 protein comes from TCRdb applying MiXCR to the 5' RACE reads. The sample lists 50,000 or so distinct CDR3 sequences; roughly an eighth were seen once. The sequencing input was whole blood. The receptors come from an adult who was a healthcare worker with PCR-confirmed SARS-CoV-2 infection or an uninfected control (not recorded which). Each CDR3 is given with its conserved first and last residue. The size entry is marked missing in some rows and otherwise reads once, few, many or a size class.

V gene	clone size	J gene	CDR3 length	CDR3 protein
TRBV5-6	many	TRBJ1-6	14	CASSWTGASSPLHF
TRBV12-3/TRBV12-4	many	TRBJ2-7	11	CASIQGHEQYF
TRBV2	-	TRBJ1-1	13	CASSGTGVTEAFF
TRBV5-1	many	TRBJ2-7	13	CASSLASGNEQYF
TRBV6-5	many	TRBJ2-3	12	CASGRGPDTQYF
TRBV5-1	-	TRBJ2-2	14	CASSPQANTGELFF
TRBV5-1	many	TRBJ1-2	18	CASSSGDSFYRIHYGYTF
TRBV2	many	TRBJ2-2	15	CASKSRTVITGELFF
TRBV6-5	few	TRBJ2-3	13	CATSPPGADTQYF
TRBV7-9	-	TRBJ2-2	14	CASSLYSRTGELFF
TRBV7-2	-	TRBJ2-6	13	CASSLKGANVLTF
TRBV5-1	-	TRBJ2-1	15	CASTPGLAGAFEQFF
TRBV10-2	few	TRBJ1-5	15	CASRPGVDSNQPQHF
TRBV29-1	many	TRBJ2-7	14	CSVEGRGSSYEQYF
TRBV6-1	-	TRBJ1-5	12	CASKQGDRPQHF
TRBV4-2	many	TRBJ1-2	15	CASSQDYSGRYGYTF
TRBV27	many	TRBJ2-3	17	CASSLFSGQGIADTQYF
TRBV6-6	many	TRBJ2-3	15	CASSYGKGVADTQYF
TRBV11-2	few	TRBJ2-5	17	CASSLDMASVAQETQYF
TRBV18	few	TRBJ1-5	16	CASSADRSGGNQPQHF
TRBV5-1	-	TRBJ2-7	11	CASSFNDEQYF
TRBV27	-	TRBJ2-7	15	CASSFAGKSSYEQYF
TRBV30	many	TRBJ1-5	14	CAWSLGLRGQPQHF
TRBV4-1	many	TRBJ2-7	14	CASSQGAGTYEQYF
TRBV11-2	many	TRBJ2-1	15	CASSLVSSWGSEQFF
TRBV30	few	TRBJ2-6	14	CACDPSSGANVLTF